These 26 T cell receptor beta chains were sequenced from one sample in a study of spatial heterogeneity in lung cancer. This sample's time point: blood at routine non-recurrence follow-up after resection. Via MiXCR, TCRdb re-called the 5' RACE reads, giving one row per CDR3 protein. The data show 35,000 to 55,000 distinct CDR3 sequences, 10% to 15% seen once. The sample was PBMCs, taken at follow-up. These receptors all stem from a male donor with early-stage non-small cell lung cancer.

This clonotype was counted at least ten times. The rearrangement links TRBV12-3 or TRBV12-4 to TRBJ2-1; the match to TRBD2 covers 10 bases. The V and J ends lost 7 bases and 5 bases, in that order; junction bases with no gene match: 8. The length of the CDR3 is 15 residues. In DNA form, the CDR3 reads TGTGCCAGCAAACTGCTAGCGGGAGTCAACAATGAGCAGTTCTTC. Translation gives CASKLLAGVNNEQFF.

This clonotype was detected a few times. The genes are TRBV5-1 and TRBJ2-7; the match to TRBD2 covers 8 bases. This CDR3 is built from 12 residues. CDR1 SGHRS and CDR2 YFSETQ come from the germline V gene. V was pared by 5 bases and J by 3 bases, with 1 base of the junction left unmatched. DNA of the CDR3: TGCGCCAGCAGTGCGGGAGGCTACGAGCAGTACTTC. Amino acid sequence: CASSAGGYEQYF.

Many counts were recorded for this clonotype. V is TRBV18 and J is TRBJ2-2; D is possibly TRBD1 or TRBD2 (5 bases each). This CDR3 region has 17 residues. Deletions cut 3 bases from V and 6 bases from J, with 20 bases between. Germline assignment: CDR1 KGHSH and CDR2 LQKENI. The CDR3 loop reads CASSPTATLGAPGELFF. The CDR3 DNA follows: TGTGCCAGCTCACCGACTGCGACGCTCGGGGCCCCCGGGGAGCTGTTTTTT.

This clonotype was recorded a few times. This chain joins TRBV12-3 or TRBV12-4 and TRBJ2-1; the D gene is possibly TRBD2 (5 bases). The CDR3 has 12 residues. Trimming cost V 3 bases and J 12 bases, with 12 bases left between them. DNA of the CDR3: TGTGCCAGCAGTTTGTATCGGGAAAGGCAGTTCTTC. Translating it yields CASSLYRERQFF.

This clonotype was detected many times. V usage is TRBV5-1 and J usage is TRBJ2-5, with a possible D match to TRBD2 (6 bases). This CDR3 is 15 amino acids long. Germline values: CDR1 SGHRS, CDR2 YFSETQ. Trimming removed 1 base from V and 0 bases from J, with 10 bases in between. CDR3: CASSLLAGYQETQYF. The CDR3 coding sequence is TGCGCCAGCAGCTTGTTGGCGGGATACCAAGAGACCCAGTACTTC. Filled out from reference TRBV5-1 and TRBJ2-5, the complete variable domain reads KAGVTQTPRYLIKTRGQQVTLSCSPISGHRSVSWYQQTPGQGLQFLFEYFSETQRNKGNFPGRFSGRQFSNSRSEMNVSTLELGDSALYLCASSLLAGYQETQYFGPGTRLLVL.

This clonotype was found many times. The gene calls are TRBV6-5 and TRBJ2-1, with D maybe TRBD1 (6 bases). The V gene lost 2 bases and the J gene lost 3 bases, with 17 bases spanning the gap. The CDR3 runs 17 residues. Germline V gene lookup returns CDR1 MNHEY and CDR2 SVGAGI. In DNA, the CDR3 is TGTGCCAGCAGTTACGCAGTGACAGGAGACCTCTACAATGAGCAGTTCTTC. It specifies CASSYAVTGDLYNEQFF.

This clonotype was found many times. CDR3 sequence: CASSSFGGGNTEAFF. CDR3 sequence (DNA): TGTGCCAGCAGTTCGTTTGGGGGAGGCAACACTGAAGCTTTCTTT. The chain employs TRBV28 and TRBJ1-1; maybe TRBD1 (5 bases). CDR1 and CDR2 (germline): MDHEN, SYDVKM. The CDR3 contains 15 residues. V was trimmed by 4 bases and J by 2 bases, leaving 14 bases between them. Looking up the rest from reference TRBV28 and TRBJ1-1 gives the full variable domain: DVKVTQSSRYLVKRTGEKVFLECVQDMDHENMFWYRQDPGLGLRLIYFSYDVKMKEKGDIPEGYSVSREKKERFSLILESASTNQTSMYLCASSSFGGGNTEAFFGQGTRLTVV.

The sample holds many counts of this clonotype. The V gene is TRBV7-9, the J gene TRBJ2-2, with D possibly TRBD2 on 5 matching bases. Between the trimmed V and J ends, which lost 6 bases and 4 bases, there was a span of 12 bases. CDR3 length: 14 amino acids. CDR1 SEHNR and CDR2 FQNEAQ come from the germline V gene (reference sequence). The CDR3 nucleotides read TGTGCCAGCAGACGAGGAGGAGGCACCGGGGAGCTGTTTTTT. Encoded protein: CASRRGGGTGELFF.

This clonotype was seen ten or more times. V and J are TRBV6-2 or TRBV6-3 and TRBJ2-1; D is possibly TRBD1 (5 bases). The CDR3 loop spans 11 amino acids. Germline-derived CDR1 and CDR2 are MNHEY and SVGEGT. Trimming left V 10 bases short and J 14 bases short, with 18 bases between. CDR3 loop: CAIARQTQKFF. DNA of the CDR3: TGTGCCATCGCGAGACAGACTCAAAAGTTCTTC.

This clonotype was picked up a small number of times. The genes are TRBV18 and TRBJ1-3, with D unresolved. V gave up 0 bases and J gave up 2 bases, with 14 bases separating them. CDR1 and CDR2 (germline): KGHSH, LQKENI. The CDR3 extends over 17 amino acids. CDR3 in DNA: TGTGCCAGCTCACCACCTGCGTCTAGGGCAGCTGGAAACACCATATATTTT. As protein: CASSPPASRAAGNTIYF.

This clonotype was observed a handful of times. The CDR3 DNA is TGTGCCAGCAGCTTGGCACAGGGTATACGGGAAAAACTGTTTTTT. This gives the protein CASSLAQGIREKLFF. This sequence joins TRBV5-6 and TRBJ1-4; possible D gene TRBD1, 6 bases. This CDR3 is built from 15 residues. The ends were cut back, 0 bases at V and 8 bases at J, with 14 bases in the middle. Looked up from germline, CDR1 is SGHDT and CDR2 is YYEEEE.

At least ten counts were recorded for this clonotype. The V and J genes are TRBV20-1 and TRBJ2-5; D gene uncertain. Per the germline V gene, CDR1 is DFQATT and CDR2 is SNEGSKA (reference sequence). Trimming removed 1 base at V and 2 bases at J, with 8 bases between. The CDR3 runs 13 residues. CDR3 residues: CSARGLSQETQYF. CDR3 nucleotide sequence: TGCAGTGCTAGAGGGTTATCTCAAGAGACCCAGTACTTC.

This clonotype was counted only a few times. The gene calls are TRBV6-2 or TRBV6-3 and TRBJ2-4; D might be TRBD1 or TRBD2, each matching 6 bases. The length of the CDR3 is 14 residues. The germline gives CDR1 MNHEY, CDR2 SVGEGT. Trimming removed 9 bases from V and 3 bases from J, with 15 bases in between. As DNA, the CDR3 is TGTGCCAGTACCGAGGGGGGCAGCAAAAACATTCAGTACTTC. Translating gives CASTEGGSKNIQYF.

As regards this clonotype: This may arise from a read error, as a much more abundant clone is one base away. V gene TRBV19 combines with J gene TRBJ2-1; TRBD2 matches 7 bases. Per the germline V gene, CDR1 is LNHDA and CDR2 is SQIVND (reference sequence). The length of the CDR3 is 13 residues. The CDR3 nucleotides are TGTGTCAGTAGTATTAAGGTAGCGGGTGGGCAGTTCTTC. This translates into CVSSIKVAGGQFF.

Ten or more counts support this clonotype. V and J are TRBV3-1 and TRBJ1-1, with unresolved D. The CDR3 runs to 13 residues. V lost 0 bases and J 4 bases, leaving 6 bases between the germline ends. CDR1 LGHDT and CDR2 YNNKEL come from the germline V gene (reference sequence). The CDR3 region is CASSQEGSTEAFF. The CDR3 nucleotides are TGTGCCAGCAGCCAAGAGGGGTCCACTGAAGCTTTCTTT.

This clonotype appeared many times. V usage is TRBV30 and J usage is TRBJ2-3, with 12 bases identical to TRBD2. The V segment lost 2 bases and the J segment 2 bases; nucleotides outside the gene matches: 8. CDR3 size: 17 residues. Germline values: CDR1 GTSNPN, CDR2 SVGIG (reference sequence). In DNA form, the CDR3 reads TGTGCCTGGAGTCTTCCTGGACTAGCGGGGCACACAGATACGCAGTATTTT. Protein: CAWSLPGLAGHTDTQYF.

This clonotype was recorded many times. The chain links TRBV5-5 to TRBJ2-3, with 7 positions matching TRBD1. There are 14 residues in the CDR3. The trim removed 4 bases at V and 1 base at J, leaving 3 bases unmatched. Germline CDR1 is SGHKS and CDR2 is YYEKEE (reference sequence). The CDR3 nucleotides are TGTGCCAGCAGCGAGGGGGCGGGCACAGATACGCAGTATTTT. This codes for CASSEGAGTDTQYF. Using reference TRBV5-5 and TRBJ2-3 for the parts outside the CDR3, the full variable domain is DAGVTQSPTHLIKTRGQQVTLRCSPISGHKSVSWYQQVLGQGPQFIFQYYEKEERGRGNFPDRFSARQFPNYSSELNVNALLLGDSALYLCASSEGAGTDTQYFGPGTRLTVL.

The table lists this clonotype with many counts. V gene TRBV12-3 or TRBV12-4 combines with J gene TRBJ1-1, with 7 positions matching TRBD1. This CDR3 spans 15 amino acids. J was trimmed by 0 bases and V by 7 bases; bases with no gene match: 8. The CDR3 protein is CASTPQGTVNTEAFF. The CDR3 DNA follows: TGTGCCAGCACTCCACAGGGGACGGTGAACACTGAAGCTTTCTTT.

This clonotype was counted at least ten times. The rearrangement joins TRBV6-6 to TRBJ2-5, with 10 bases fitting TRBD1. The J segment lost 2 bases and the V segment lost 6 bases, leaving 9 bases of the junction unmatched. Germline V lookup: CDR1 MNHNY, CDR2 SVGAGI (reference sequence). The CDR3 runs 16 residues. The CDR3 nucleotides are TGTGCCAGCAGACCCCGACCGGGACAGGGGCAAGAGACCCAGTACTTC. Its protein is CASRPRPGQGQETQYF.

This clonotype was seen repeatedly, ten times or more. This chain links TRBV7-2 with TRBJ2-5, with D perhaps assigned TRBD1 or TRBD2 (6 bases each). This CDR3 has 16 amino acids. V was pared by 5 bases and J by 5 bases, with 21 bases between. Germline V gives CDR1 SGHTA, CDR2 FQGNSA. CDR3 loop: CASSPLRGLNRETQYF. The CDR3 DNA reads as TGTGCCAGCAGCCCACTCCGGGGGCTTAATCGGGAGACCCAGTACTTC.

The rearrangement links TRBV5-1 to TRBJ1-1; weak D call: TRBD1 (5 bases). Germline assignment: CDR1 SGHRS and CDR2 YFSETQ. The CDR3 spans 15 residues. V was trimmed by 0 bases and J by 4 bases, leaving 13 bases between them. The CDR3 DNA sequence: TGCGCCAGCAGCTTGGTCGAAAATGGGGGCACTGAAGCTTTCTTT. Translating it yields CASSLVENGGTEAFF.

The chain carries TRBV5-5 and TRBJ1-2; no reliable D call. CDR1 is SGHKS, CDR2 YYEKEE, per germline (reference sequence). This CDR3 is 14 amino acids long. V lost 5 bases to trimming and J lost 1 base, with 12 bases between them. The CDR3 DNA is TGTGCCAGCAGAACGACGGGAATTAACTATGGCTACACCTTC. Residues: CASRTTGINYGYTF.

There are many counts of this clonotype. This chain links TRBV5-1 with TRBJ2-7; D gene unclear. The length of the CDR3 is 12 residues. Germline V gene sequence: CDR1 SGHRS, CDR2 YFSETQ. Trimming removed 0 bases at V and 5 bases at J, with 6 bases between. Here the CDR3 reads CASSLGSNEQYF. DNA of the CDR3: TGCGCCAGCAGCTTGGGATCCAACGAGCAGTACTTC.

The J gene is TRBJ1-1, the V gene TRBV6-2 or TRBV6-3, with D perhaps TRBD1 (5 bases). Trimming took 4 bases from V and 3 from J, leaving 9 bases between them. The CDR3 has 13 amino acids. Germline V lookup: CDR1 MNHEY, CDR2 SVGEGT. The CDR3 nucleotides are TGTGCCAGCAGTTTCCGGGGCCACACTGAAGCTTTCTTT. Its protein is CASSFRGHTEAFF.

This clonotype appeared many times. The chain recombines TRBV5-5 with TRBJ1-2; D not resolved. Trimming took off 2 bases at V and 4 bases at J, with 15 bases between the two ends. The CDR3 is 15 amino acids. Germline V gene sequence: CDR1 SGHKS, CDR2 YYEKEE (reference sequence). The CDR3 coding sequence is TGTGCCAGCAGCTTACAAGGTCGTCCTAGCTATGGCTACACCTTC. Translation: CASSLQGRPSYGYTF.

In its sample, this clonotype was seen many times. The chain combines TRBV12-3 or TRBV12-4 with TRBJ1-2; TRBD1 matches at 9 bases. This CDR3 has 17 amino acids. V trimming: 6 bases; J trimming: 4 bases; junction bases outside the gene matches: 15. This chain's CDR3 is CASSLLRGTGRFYGYTF. DNA of the CDR3: TGTGCCAGCAGCCTACTCCGAGGGACAGGGCGATTCTATGGCTACACCTTC.